These T cell receptor beta chains were read from a single sample in a study of blood T cell repertoires in COVID-19. Sequencing used immunoSEQ multiplex PCR; TCRdb keeps in-frame clones, though not all of them. The sample has fewer than 250,000 clones; roughly 85% are singletons. The sequencing input was peripheral blood. These receptors were obtained from a woman between 65 and 79 years old with active or convalescent COVID-19. The CDR3 runs from the conserved cysteine through the conserved F or W. D genes are given only for firm matches. Size values are once, few and many counts, or a class for expanded clones, and some rows have none.

d_gene	v_gene	abundance	j_gene	CDR3nt	CDR3aa
TRBD2	TRBV10-3	-	TRBJ2-1	TGTGCCATCAGGGCTAGCGGGCGAGCTGACGGCAATGAGCAGTTCTTC	CAIRASGRADGNEQFF
-	TRBV28	many	TRBJ1-1	TGTGCCAGCACCACTTCTGGGGCAGGGAAGACTGAAGCTTTCTTT	CASTTSGAGKTEAFF
-	TRBV5-1	-	TRBJ2-2	TGCGCCAGCAGCCCCGGACAGATGGACACCGGGGAGCTGTTTTTT	CASSPGQMDTGELFF
-	TRBV25-1	-	TRBJ1-2	TGTGCCAGCAGTGAAAGACAGGCCAACTATGGCTACACCTTC	CASSERQANYGYTF
-	TRBV14	once	TRBJ1-2	TGTGCCAGCAGCCAAGTCTTCAACTATGGCTACACCTTC	CASSQVFNYGYTF
-	TRBV5-1	-	TRBJ2-5	TGCGCCAGCAGCTTCGGAGAGGAAGAGACCCAGTACTTC	CASSFGEEETQYF
TRBD1	TRBV7-8	-	TRBJ1-2	TGTGCCAGCAGCACAAGGACAGGGCTCAGGGATGGTCGTGGCTACACCTTC	CASSTRTGLRDGRGYTF
-	TRBV7-9	-	TRBJ2-3	TGTGCCAGCAGCTTACAACAATCTAGCACAGATACGCAGTATTTT	CASSLQQSSTDTQYF
TRBD1	TRBV7-6	-	TRBJ1-2	TGTGCCAGCAGCTCGGGGACAGGGACGGATGGCTACACCTTC	CASSSGTGTDGYTF
-	TRBV2	-	TRBJ1-1	TGTGCTAAAGGGGCCGCTTCCCCTAAAGGGACTGAAGCTTTCTTT	CAKGAASPKGTEAFF
-	TRBV4-3	-	TRBJ1-5	TGCGCCAGCAGCCGCTACTATCGGACAGAGGGCAATCAGCCCCAGCATTTT	CASSRYYRTEGNQPQHF
-	TRBV19	once	TRBJ1-1	TGTGCCAGTAGTGGCACAGGGACGAACACTGAAGCTTTCTTT	CASSGTGTNTEAFF
TRBD1	TRBV3-1/TRBV3-2	once	TRBJ2-5	TGTGCCAGCAGCCCACAGACAGGGGGCAGGGAGACCCAGTACTTC	CASSPQTGGRETQYF
-	TRBV10-3	many	TRBJ1-3	TGTGCCATCAGTGAGGCTAGCAGGAACGGGAACACCATATATTTT	CAISEASRNGNTIYF
-	TRBV28	-	TRBJ1-2	TGTGCCAGCAGGCCGGGACTACCTATCTATGGCTACACCTTC	CASRPGLPIYGYTF
TRBD1	TRBV9	-	TRBJ2-2	TGTGCCAGCAGCGTAGTCGGGACAGGAGCGGGCGGGGAGCTGTTTTTT	CASSVVGTGAGGELFF
-	TRBV19	-	TRBJ2-1	TGTGCCAGTAGTAACGTTCAGGGTTCAGGGAATGAGCAGTTCTTC	CASSNVQGSGNEQFF